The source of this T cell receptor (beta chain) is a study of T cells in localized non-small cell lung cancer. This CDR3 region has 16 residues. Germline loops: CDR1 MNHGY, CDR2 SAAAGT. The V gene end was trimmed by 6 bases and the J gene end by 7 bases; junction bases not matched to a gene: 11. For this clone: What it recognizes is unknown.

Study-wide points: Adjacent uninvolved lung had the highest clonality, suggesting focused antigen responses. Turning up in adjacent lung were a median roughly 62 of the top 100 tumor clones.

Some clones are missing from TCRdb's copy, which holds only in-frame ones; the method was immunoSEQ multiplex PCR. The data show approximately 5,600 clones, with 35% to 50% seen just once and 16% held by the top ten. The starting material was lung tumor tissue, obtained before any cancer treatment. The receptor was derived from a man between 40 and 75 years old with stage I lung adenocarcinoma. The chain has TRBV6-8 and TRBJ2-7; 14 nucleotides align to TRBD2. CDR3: CASSHPGTSGSLEQYF. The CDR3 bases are TGTGCCAGCAGCCACCCCGGGACTAGCGGGAGTCTGGAGCAGTACTTC.